This T cell receptor (beta chain) comes out of a study of blood T cell repertoires in COVID-19. About the study: Specimens from acute and convalescent COVID-19 originated in the United States, Italy and Spain. T cells, B-cell-depleted T cells, or PBMCs supplied cDNA or gDNA.

The V gene lost 2 bases and the J gene lost 5 bases, with 17 bases spanning the gap. Germline V gene lookup returns CDR1 MNHEY and CDR2 SVGEGT. The CDR3 loop spans 16 amino acids. How the authors handled the data: Reference gene primers were amplified, and this amplification served to estimate nucleated cell counts. Produced via immunoSEQ multiplex PCR; TCRdb's table is partial and in-frame only. V and J calls plus clone size are reproduced from that table; the DNA served to infer D and trimming. The data show roughly 350,000 clones, more than 75% seen once. V usage is TRBV6-2 or TRBV6-3 and J usage is TRBJ2-3, with D unresolved. Sequencing was carried out using peripheral blood. The source is a woman between 18 and 30 years old who had recovered from COVID-19. The CDR3 bases are TGTGCCAGCAGTTACACCAAAGTAGCTGATGGAGATACGCAGTATTTT. Protein: CASSYTKVADGDTQYF.